The 14 T cell receptor beta chains below all came from one sample that was sequenced in a study of response to subunit inactivated influenza vaccine. In TCRdb, the RT-PCR reads were re-called with MiXCR into one record per CDR3 protein. The table shows hundreds of thousands of distinct CDR3 sequences, with 20% to 25% occurring only once. Sequencing used PBMCs from blood, obtained roughly 20 months after vaccination. All receptors derive from a man aged 50-75 years who received an inactivated influenza vaccine.

V is TRBV11-2 and J is TRBJ2-5; 12 bases line up with TRBD1. Losses at the gene ends were 2 bases for V and 4 bases for J; bases not matched to a gene: 5. This CDR3 has 16 amino acids. Per germline, CDR1 SGHAT and CDR2 FQNNGV. CDR3 sequence reads: CASSLSGQGARETQYF. The DNA for the CDR3 is TGTGCCAGCAGCTTATCGGGACAGGGGGCAAGAGAGACCCAGTACTTC.

This clonotype was recorded a few times. The rearrangement joins TRBV12-3 or TRBV12-4 to TRBJ2-7, with 7 bases matching TRBD2. The CDR3 extends over 15 amino acids. V was clipped by 1 base and J by 1 base; unmatched bases: 4. CDR3: CASSLGLAESYEQYF. The DNA for the CDR3 is TGTGCCAGCAGTTTAGGCCTAGCGGAATCCTACGAGCAGTACTTC.

The chain links TRBV11-2 to TRBJ2-3; D unresolved. Per germline, CDR1 SGHAT and CDR2 FQNNGV. V was trimmed by 6 bases and J by 5 bases, leaving 9 bases between them. This CDR3 contains 12 residues. In nucleotides, the CDR3 is TGTGCCAGCAGGATGACCAAAGATACGCAGTATTTT. It encodes CASRMTKDTQYF.

The CDR3 is CASSFGVVPTDTQYF. The CDR3 DNA sequence: TGTGCCAGCAGTTTTGGGGTCGTTCCCACAGATACGCAGTATTTT. The rearrangement uses TRBV28 and TRBJ2-3; no clear D. From germline, CDR1 is MDHEN and CDR2 SYDVKM. Trimming took 3 bases from V and 2 from J, leaving 12 bases between them. CDR3 length: 15 amino acids.

The chain links TRBV20-1 to TRBJ1-1; D unclear. This CDR3 region has 13 residues. Germline V gives CDR1 DFQATT, CDR2 SNEGSKA (reference sequence). Trimming removed 6 bases from V and 3 bases from J, with 14 bases in between. As DNA, the CDR3 is TGCAGTGCCAGTGGCCCGGGTTACACTGAAGCTTTCTTT. It encodes CSASGPGYTEAFF.

V gene TRBV5-1 combines with J gene TRBJ2-7, with unresolved D. Deletions cut 0 bases from V and 4 bases from J, with 11 bases between. The V gene's germline CDR1 is SGHRS and CDR2 YFSETQ. The CDR3 loop spans 14 amino acids. Written as DNA, the CDR3 is TGCGCCAGCAGCTTGGGACTGCCCCCGTACGAGCAGTACTTC. Its translation: CASSLGLPPYEQYF.

The genes are TRBV20-1 and TRBJ2-7, with 11 bases identical to TRBD2. V lost 5 bases to trimming and J lost 6 bases; unmatched junction nucleotides: 15. Germline assignment: CDR1 DFQATT and CDR2 SNEGSKA (reference sequence). The CDR3 sequence is 16 residues long. The CDR3 DNA sequence: TGCAGTGCTGCTAATCTAGCGGGAGGCTTGGACTCCGAGCAGTACTTC. This encodes CSAANLAGGLDSEQYF.

As DNA, the CDR3 is TGTGCCAGCAGCTCCCCTAGCGGGAGGGCCTCTACCGGGGAGCTGTTTTTT. The encoded protein is CASSSPSGRASTGELFF. The V and J genes are TRBV3-1 and TRBJ2-2; 12 positions agree with TRBD2. The V segment lost 5 bases and the J segment 5 bases; nucleotides outside the gene matches: 9. The CDR3 contains 17 residues. CDR1 is LGHDT, CDR2 YNNKEL, per germline (reference sequence).

A few counts support this clonotype. The chain links TRBV27 to TRBJ2-2; 8 positions agree with TRBD2. V was pared by 9 bases and J by 2 bases, with 11 bases of the junction left unmatched. The germline V gene has CDR1 MNHEY and CDR2 SMNVEV (reference sequence). CDR3 size: 16 residues. The chain's CDR3 is CASTITRGANTGELFF. DNA for the CDR3: TGTGCCAGTACGATCACGCGGGGGGCAAACACCGGGGAGCTGTTTTTT.

Only a few counts were recorded for this clonotype. The V gene is TRBV18, the J gene TRBJ2-1; the match to TRBD2 covers 10 bases. Per germline, CDR1 KGHSH and CDR2 LQKENI. J gave up 6 bases and V 2 bases, and 4 bases lay outside the gene matches. CDR3 length equals 15 residues. The CDR3 here is CASSPGLAGVNEQFF. The CDR3, as DNA: TGTGCCAGCTCACCAGGGCTAGCGGGAGTCAATGAGCAGTTCTTC.

This clonotype came up a few times. This chain links TRBV20-1 with TRBJ1-2; the match to TRBD1 covers 7 bases. This CDR3 has 14 residues. V trimming: 5 bases; J trimming: 0 bases; junction bases outside the gene matches: 6. The germline V gene encodes CDR1 DFQATT and CDR2 SNEGSKA (reference sequence). CDR3 amino acids: CSAHPGTANYGYTF. DNA of the CDR3: TGCAGTGCTCACCCTGGGACAGCTAACTATGGCTACACCTTC.

This chain connects TRBV5-1 to TRBJ2-7; D gene uncertain. The CDR3 totals 13 residues. The germline V and J ends were trimmed by 3 bases and 3 bases, with 10 bases remaining between them. CDR1 and CDR2 (germline): SGHRS, YFSETQ. The CDR3, as DNA: TGCGCCAGCAGCTGGACGGACGGCTACGAGCAGTACTTC. Residues: CASSWTDGYEQYF.

This clonotype was seen only a few times. The chain is built from TRBV7-2 and TRBJ1-2; 7 nucleotides align to TRBD1. Germline V gene data show CDR1 as SGHTA and CDR2 as FQGNSA. This CDR3 spans 13 amino acids. The V gene end was trimmed by 2 bases and the J gene end by 4 bases; junction bases not matched to a gene: 1. This CDR3 reads CASSLRDSYGYTF. The CDR3 DNA follows: TGTGCCAGCAGCTTAAGGGACAGCTATGGCTACACCTTC. The full variable domain, completed using reference TRBV7-2 and TRBJ1-2, is GAGVSQSPSNKVTEKGKDVELRCDPISGHTALYWYRQSLGQGLEFLIYFQGNSAPDKSGLPSDRFSAERTGGSVSTLTIQRTQQEDSAVYLCASSLRDSYGYTFGSGTRLTVV.

The chain couples TRBV12-3 or TRBV12-4 to TRBJ1-1; TRBD1 matches 8 bases. The CDR3 totals 14 residues. V was pared by 5 bases and J by 5 bases, with 7 bases of the junction left unmatched. CDR3 sequence reads: CASSVGQGWTEAFF. The CDR3 DNA reads as TGTGCCAGCAGTGTCGGACAGGGTTGGACTGAAGCTTTCTTT.